Listed here are 9 T cell receptor beta chains from one sample, sequenced in a study of T cells in Graves' hyperthyroidism and ophthalmopathy (dated by TCRdb to 2018 to 2020). Libraries were made using multiplex PCR. The reads were generated on an Illumina HiSeq 2000. TCR beta CDR3 regions were amplified from RNA transcripts. The TCR CDR3 was subjected to a first round of RT-PCR using the HTBI primer set and the Qiagen OneStep RT-PCR kit. The public reads were reprocessed in TCRdb via fastp at Q25 and MiXCR, keeping in-frame beta chains. Records with the same CDR3 protein are collapsed into one entry carrying the most frequent genes and DNA. Present in this sample are a few hundred thousand distinct CDR3 sequences, approximately 14% of which were seen just once. 28% of the sample is in the top ten clones. The sample taken for sequencing was blood. The receptors stem from a woman aged 18-35 years with Graves' hyperthyroidism that later progressed to Graves' ophthalmopathy.

This clonotype has a handful of counts. The genes are TRBV5-6 and TRBJ1-4; D unclear. The CDR3 runs 13 residues. Germline V lookup: CDR1 SGHDT, CDR2 YYEEEE. V lost 2 bases and J 7 bases, leaving 9 bases between the germline ends. DNA for the CDR3: TGTGCCAGCAGCTTTCGGTTCACTGAAAAACTGTTTTTT. Translation: CASSFRFTEKLFF.

This chain connects TRBV20-1 to TRBJ2-3, with unresolved D. The CDR3 is 12 residues long. The germline CDR1 and CDR2 sequences are DFQATT and SNEGSKA (reference sequence). V gave up 2 bases and J gave up 5 bases, with 8 bases separating them. The CDR3 loop is CSARLVRDTQYF. As DNA, the CDR3 is TGCAGTGCTAGATTAGTTAGAGATACGCAGTATTTT.

To note about this clonotype: One end of the junction varies from germline; a read error may be responsible. The rearrangement uses TRBV5-1 and TRBJ1-2; weak D call: TRBD1 (5 bases). The CDR3 has 16 amino acids. CDR1 SGHRS and CDR2 YFSETQ come from the germline V gene. In DNA, the CDR3 is TGCACCAGCAGCTTGATGAAGGGGTCCCCTAACTATGGCTACACCTTC. This encodes CTSSLMKGSPNYGYTF.

Ten or more counts support this clonotype. The gene calls are TRBV12-3 or TRBV12-4 and TRBJ2-7, with D perhaps assigned TRBD1 or TRBD2 (6 bases each). V lost 6 bases and J 3 bases, leaving 15 bases between the germline ends. The CDR3 contains 14 residues. The CDR3 DNA sequence: TGTGCCAGCAGCGGGCGGGACACCCACTACGAGCAGTACTTC. It specifies CASSGRDTHYEQYF.

The sample holds a few counts of this clonotype. This chain joins TRBV24-1 and TRBJ2-5; a possible D gene is TRBD2 (5 bases). Looked up from germline, CDR1 is KGHDR and CDR2 is SFDVKD. The CDR3 totals 14 residues. Trimming left V 3 bases short and J 6 bases short, with 13 bases between. The CDR3 sequence: CATSDREYGKTQYF. The CDR3 DNA is TGTGCCACCAGTGATCGGGAATACGGGAAGACCCAGTACTTC.

Note on this clonotype: It may be a read error: a sequence one base away is much more abundant. The CDR3 does not close with the conserved phenylalanine or tryptophan, likely indicating a read error. This chain joins TRBV11-2 and TRBJ2-6, with D perhaps TRBD1 (6 bases). V lost 2 bases and J 4 bases, leaving 12 bases between the germline ends. The CDR3 is made up of 16 amino acids. Germline V gene sequence: CDR1 SGHAT, CDR2 FQNNGV. The DNA of the CDR3 is TGTGCCAGCAGCTTACTGACAGGATCCGGGGCCAACGTCCTGACTTCC. Protein product: CASSLLTGSGANVLTS.

This clonotype was detected ten times or more. For the CDR3, the DNA is TGTGCCAGCAGCATACGGACAGGGGGGATTGAAAAACTGTTTTTT. Its translation is CASSIRTGGIEKLFF. The chain joins TRBV7-2 to TRBJ1-4; 10 positions match TRBD1. CDR3 size: 15 residues. V dropped 5 bases and J dropped 7; count of bases not matched to a gene: 7. In germline, CDR1 is SGHTA, CDR2 FQGNSA. The full variable domain, its missing parts supplied by reference TRBV7-2 and TRBJ1-4, is GAGVSQSPSNKVTEKGKDVELRCDPISGHTALYWYRQSLGQGLEFLIYFQGNSAPDKSGLPSDRFSAERTGGSVSTLTIQRTQQEDSAVYLCASSIRTGGIEKLFFGSGTQLSVL.

This clonotype appeared many times. The chain has TRBV28 and TRBJ1-2, with D unclear. V dropped 0 bases and J dropped 8 bases, with 7 bases sitting between them. Germline V gene lookup returns CDR1 MDHEN and CDR2 SYDVKM. The CDR3 runs to 12 residues. CDR3 residues: CASSLWTGGYTF. CDR3 DNA: TGTGCCAGCAGTTTATGGACCGGGGGCTACACCTTC.

This clonotype was recorded many times. The rearrangement joins TRBV28 to TRBJ2-7, with 7 positions matching TRBD1. V was clipped by 2 bases and J by 0 bases; unmatched bases: 10. There are 17 residues in the CDR3. CDR1 MDHEN and CDR2 SYDVKM come from the germline V gene. The CDR3 DNA reads as TGTGCCAGCAGTTTAGAAATAGGGACAGCAAGCTCCTACGAGCAGTACTTC. The encoded protein is CASSLEIGTASSYEQYF.